Presented here are 29 T cell receptor beta chains from one specimen sequenced in a study of blood T cell repertoires in COVID-19. Sequencing was performed with immunoSEQ multiplex PCR; in TCRdb, only in-frame clones are kept and a portion is missing. The sample carries 250,000 or so clones, 85% recorded once. The sequencing sample was made of PBMCs or T cells enriched from blood (not recorded which). These receptors were obtained from a woman aged 50 to 60 who had been exposed to COVID-19.

The chain carries TRBV7-9 and TRBJ2-2; 10 bases line up with TRBD1. The CDR3 length is 16 residues. Germline V CDR1 and CDR2: SEHNR, FQNEAQ (reference sequence). V was pared by 3 bases and J by 4 bases, with 5 bases of the junction left unmatched. The DNA for the CDR3 is TGTGCCAGCAGCTTTTCCGGGACAGGGGCCACCGGGGAGCTGTTTTTT. Amino acid sequence: CASSFSGTGATGELFF.

The chain employs TRBV27 and TRBJ2-1; 7 bases align to TRBD1. The CDR3 loop spans 12 amino acids. Germline CDR1 MNHEY, CDR2 SMNVEV (reference sequence). V gave up 5 bases and J gave up 7 bases; unmatched junction bases: 2. The CDR3, as DNA: TGTGCCAGCAGTCAACAGGGGAATGAGCAGTTCTTC. Protein: CASSQQGNEQFF.

The CDR3 sequence is CASSERQAGNQPQHF. For the CDR3, the DNA is TGTGCCAGCAGTGAAAGGCAGGCTGGCAATCAGCCCCAGCATTTT. The V and J genes are TRBV6-1 and TRBJ1-5; D is unresolved. Trimming took off 2 bases at V and 2 bases at J, with 10 bases between the two ends. The CDR3 is 15 amino acids. Germline loops: CDR1 MNHNS, CDR2 SASEGT.

The count of this clone is one. The CDR3 coding sequence is TGCAGTGCTAGTAGCCGGGCTGGCTCGGGGTGGTACGAGCAGTACTTC. Amino acid sequence: CSASSRAGSGWYEQYF. V and J are TRBV20-1 and TRBJ2-7; D is perhaps TRBD2 (5 bases). The CDR3 contains 16 residues. The germline gives CDR1 DFQATT, CDR2 SNEGSKA (reference sequence). The V and J ends lost 3 bases and 4 bases respectively, with 22 bases between them.

The rearrangement joins TRBV12-3 or TRBV12-4 to TRBJ1-4; a weak D match, TRBD1 (5 bases). Trimming pared 2 bases from V and 10 bases from J, leaving 11 bases between. The CDR3 is 13 residues long. The CDR3 loop reads CASSLRSGGKLFF. The CDR3 DNA is TGTGCCAGCAGTTTAAGGTCGGGGGGAAAACTGTTTTTT.

The chain couples TRBV5-6 to TRBJ1-2; tentative D call: TRBD1 (5 bases). V shed 3 bases and J shed 1 base, with 13 bases lying between them. The CDR3 is 15 amino acids. In germline, CDR1 is SGHDT, CDR2 YYEEEE. This chain's CDR3 is CASSWTNSLNYGYTF. The CDR3 coding sequence is TGTGCCAGCAGCTGGACAAATTCCCTTAACTATGGCTACACCTTC.

The gene calls are TRBV10-3 and TRBJ1-5; D gene ambiguous. CDR3 length: 13 residues. Trimming took off 4 bases at V and 5 bases at J, with 9 bases between the two ends. CDR1 ENHRY and CDR2 SYGVKD come from the germline V gene. CDR3 loop: CAISAGYDQPQHF. In DNA form, the CDR3 reads TGTGCCATCAGTGCGGGGTATGATCAGCCCCAGCATTTT.

This clone was detected only once. The chain links TRBV30 to TRBJ2-7, with 9 bases lining up with TRBD1. V lost 2 bases to trimming and J lost 6 bases; unmatched junction nucleotides: 8. The germline V gene encodes CDR1 GTSNPN and CDR2 SVGIG (reference sequence). The CDR3 has 14 residues. The CDR3, as DNA: TGTGCCTGGAGTTCGGGGACAGGGCTCTCCGAGCAGTACTTC. It translates to CAWSSGTGLSEQYF.

The rearrangement uses TRBV5-1 and TRBJ1-4; D gene ambiguous. The V end was cut by 0 bases, the J end by 10 bases, with 10 bases between. Per germline, CDR1 SGHRS and CDR2 YFSETQ. The CDR3 runs to 13 residues. CDR3 region: CASSLEWGGKLFF. The CDR3 DNA follows: TGCGCCAGCAGCTTGGAGTGGGGAGGAAAACTGTTTTTT.

The rearrangement links TRBV6-5 to TRBJ1-1, with 7 bases fitting TRBD1. Germline assignment: CDR1 MNHEY and CDR2 SVGAGI. The CDR3 is 15 amino acids. The V and J ends lost 7 bases and 0 bases, in that order; junction bases with no gene match: 8. This CDR3 is CASKHPDRVNTEAFF. DNA of the CDR3: TGTGCCAGCAAACACCCTGACAGGGTGAACACTGAAGCTTTCTTT.

The CDR3 DNA follows: TGTGCCAGCAGCGTAGCCCCAGGAACAGGGGGCGGCTATGGCTACACCTTC. The encoded protein is CASSVAPGTGGGYGYTF. The chain recombines TRBV9 with TRBJ1-2; TRBD1 matches at 9 bases. After removal of 0 bases from V and 4 bases from J, the junction contained 10 bases not matched to a gene. The CDR3 loop spans 17 amino acids. Per germline, CDR1 SGDLS and CDR2 YYNGEE.

The V and J genes are TRBV19 and TRBJ1-1, with unresolved D. The V end lost 3 bases, the J end lost 6 bases, and 14 bases lay between the germline ends. The germline CDR1 and CDR2 sequences are LNHDA and SQIVND (reference sequence). The CDR3 spans 14 residues. The CDR3 region is CASSILRKEAEAFF. The CDR3 DNA reads TGTGCCAGTAGTATCCTCCGGAAGGAGGCTGAAGCTTTCTTT.

The rearrangement links TRBV19 to TRBJ1-1; 9 bases match TRBD1. CDR1 is LNHDA, CDR2 SQIVND, per germline (reference sequence). The ends lost 6 bases at V and 2 bases at J; junction bases unmatched: 10. The CDR3 sequence is 16 residues long. Here the CDR3 DNA reads TGTGCCAGTAGAGCCGTTGGGACAGGGCATAACACTGAAGCTTTCTTT. Its protein product is CASRAVGTGHNTEAFF.

The genes are TRBV5-4 and TRBJ2-1; D not certain. Trimming took off 2 bases at V and 7 bases at J, with 4 bases between the two ends. The CDR3 is 11 amino acids. In germline, CDR1 is SGHNT, CDR2 YYREEE (reference sequence). CDR3 sequence: CASSFSNEQFF. DNA of the CDR3: TGTGCCAGCAGCTTCAGTAATGAGCAGTTCTTC.

About this clone itself: At one end the junction does not follow the germline gene, possibly because of a read error. This chain uses TRBV18 with TRBJ1-1, with TRBD1 matching 12 bases. CDR3 size: 13 residues. Germline CDR1 and CDR2: KGHSH and LQKENI. CDR3 sequence reads: CASMEGQGAEAFF. CDR3 sequence (DNA): TGTGCCAGCATGGAGGGACAGGGGGCTGAGGCTTTCTTT.

Only a few counts were recorded for this clone. The chain is built from TRBV27 and TRBJ1-1; 7 nucleotides agree with TRBD1. In germline, CDR1 is MNHEY, CDR2 SMNVEV (reference sequence). V dropped 6 bases and J dropped 5; count of bases not matched to a gene: 9. The CDR3 consists of 14 residues. The CDR3 DNA follows: TGTGCCAGCAGAATGACAGGGATCGGAACTGAAGCTTTCTTT. Its protein is CASRMTGIGTEAFF.

DNA for the CDR3: TGTGCCAGCAGAACACAGCTAAACACTGAAGCTTTCTTT. As protein: CASRTQLNTEAFF. The chain joins TRBV2 to TRBJ1-1; no reliable D call. Trimming left V 6 bases short and J 2 bases short, with 10 bases between. The CDR3 contains 13 residues. The V gene's germline CDR1 is SNHLY and CDR2 FYNNEI.

The chain combines TRBV13 with TRBJ1-1; 7 nucleotides line up with TRBD1. CDR1 and CDR2 (germline): PRHDT, FYEKMQ (reference sequence). Trimming removed 2 bases from V and 6 bases from J; junction bases left unmatched: 6. CDR3 length: 14 residues. The CDR3 loop is CASSLRGPGAEAFF. CDR3 nucleotides: TGTGCCAGCAGCTTAAGGGGGCCCGGGGCTGAAGCTTTCTTT.

The gene calls are TRBV15 and TRBJ1-1, with a tentative D call TRBD1 (6 bases). Germline values: CDR1 LNHNV, CDR2 YYDKDF (reference sequence). With 8 bases removed from V and 1 base from J, the gap between germline ends came to 14 bases. CDR3 length: 14 amino acids. The CDR3 region is CATRSGGRNTEAFF. CDR3 nucleotide sequence: TGTGCCACCCGATCGGGGGGCCGGAACACTGAAGCTTTCTTT.

In this sample, this clone turned up once. This chain connects TRBV5-5 to TRBJ1-5; tentatively, D is TRBD1 (6 bases). This CDR3 has 14 amino acids. Trimming cost V 4 bases and J 5 bases, with 13 bases left between them. Germline V gene lookup returns CDR1 SGHKS and CDR2 YYEKEE (reference sequence). CDR3 loop: CASSQWAGDQPQHF. In DNA form, the CDR3 reads TGTGCCAGCAGCCAATGGGCAGGGGATCAGCCCCAGCATTTT.

V is TRBV6-6 and J is TRBJ1-2; D might be TRBD1 (5 bases). Germline V CDR1 and CDR2: MNHNY, SVGAGI (reference sequence). The CDR3 is 15 amino acids. V was shortened by 6 bases and J by 2 bases, with 16 bases between the two germline ends. For the CDR3, the DNA is TGTGCCAGCAGCCTACCAGGGCGGACAAACTATGGCTACACCTTC. It codes for CASSLPGRTNYGYTF.

This clone was picked up a small number of times. The chain has TRBV3-1 (or the pseudogene TRBV3-2) and TRBJ1-1, with TRBD1 as a possible D gene (5 bases). The CDR3 runs 13 residues. The V and J ends lost 2 bases and 4 bases respectively, with 8 bases between them. Per germline, CDR1 LGHDT and CDR2 YNNKEL (reference sequence). The CDR3 coding sequence is TGTGCCAGCAGCCAATCAGGGTCCACTGAAGCTTTCTTT. Encoded protein: CASSQSGSTEAFF.

The chain has TRBV7-9 and TRBJ2-7; D uncertain. The CDR3 extends over 14 amino acids. Germline V gene lookup returns CDR1 SEHNR and CDR2 FQNEAQ (reference sequence). V was cut by 1 base and J by 4 bases, with 11 bases left in between. The CDR3: CASSLETSRYEQYF. DNA for the CDR3: TGTGCCAGCAGCTTAGAGACTTCTAGGTACGAGCAGTACTTC.

This clone was detected only a few times. The chain is built from TRBV19 and TRBJ2-2; 13 bases are shared with TRBD2. J lost 1 base, V lost 7 bases, and 9 bases had no gene match. CDR1 LNHDA and CDR2 SQIVND come from the germline V gene (reference sequence). The CDR3 contains 18 residues. CDR3 in DNA: TGTGCCAGTACCCCGACTAGCGGGGGGACCCTGAACACCGGGGAGCTGTTTTTT. This sequence encodes CASTPTSGGTLNTGELFF.

CDR3 sequence (DNA): TGTGCCAGTAACCTTGCGGGACAGGGAGACACAGATACGCAGTATTTT. Translated, it gives CASNLAGQGDTDTQYF. This chain links TRBV19 with TRBJ2-3; the match to TRBD1 covers 9 bases. Trimming removed 7 bases from V and 2 bases from J; junction bases left unmatched: 10. Germline loops: CDR1 LNHDA, CDR2 SQIVND (reference sequence). The CDR3 has 16 residues.

V is TRBV19 and J is TRBJ1-5, with 7 nucleotides matching TRBD1. CDR1 is LNHDA, CDR2 SQIVND, per germline (reference sequence). Unmatched junction bases numbered 8, after V lost 5 bases and J lost 1 base. The CDR3 totals 16 residues. CDR3 sequence: CASSVATGKSNQPQHF. In nucleotides, the CDR3 is TGTGCCAGTAGTGTCGCGACAGGGAAGAGCAATCAGCCCCAGCATTTT.

The genes are TRBV12-5 and TRBJ1-3; D remains unclear. Germline V lookup: CDR1 LGHNT, CDR2 FRNRAP. This CDR3 is 12 amino acids long. Trimming pared 5 bases from V and 10 bases from J, leaving 12 bases between. For the CDR3, the DNA is TGTGCTAGTGGTCCGTCCTCGGGGACCATATATTTT. The encoded protein is CASGPSSGTIYF.

This clone was seen a single time. This chain joins TRBV6-4 and TRBJ2-3, with 12 bases that match TRBD2. Germline V lookup: CDR1 MRHNA, CDR2 SNTAGT. V gave up 6 bases and J gave up 1 base; unmatched junction bases: 2. This CDR3 contains 15 residues. CDR3 nucleotide sequence: TGTGCCAGCAGCCCTAGCGGGGGGGGCACAGATACGCAGTATTTT. Translated, it gives CASSPSGGGTDTQYF.

A single count supports this clone. This rearrangement joins TRBV6-5 to TRBJ1-2; 7 nucleotides match TRBD1. J was trimmed by 5 bases and V by 7 bases; bases with no gene match: 13. CDR1 is MNHEY and CDR2 is SVGAGI in the germline V gene. The CDR3 is 15 amino acids. For the CDR3, the DNA is TGTGCCAGCATGAGGGGTTGGCCAGGGGGGTATGGCTACACCTTC. It translates to CASMRGWPGGYGYTF.